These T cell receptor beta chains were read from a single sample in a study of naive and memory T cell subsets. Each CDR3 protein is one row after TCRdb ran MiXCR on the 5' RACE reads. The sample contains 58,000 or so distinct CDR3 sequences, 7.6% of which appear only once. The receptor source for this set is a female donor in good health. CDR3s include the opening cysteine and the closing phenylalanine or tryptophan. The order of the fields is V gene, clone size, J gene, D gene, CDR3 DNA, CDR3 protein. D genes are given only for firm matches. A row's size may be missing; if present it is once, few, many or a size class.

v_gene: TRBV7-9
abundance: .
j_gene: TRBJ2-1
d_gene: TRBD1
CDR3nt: TGTGCCAGATCAGGGGGCGGGAATGAGCAGTTCTTC
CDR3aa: CARSGGGNEQFF

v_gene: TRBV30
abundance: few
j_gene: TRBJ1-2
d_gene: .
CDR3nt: TGTGCCTGGAGCCCACGAAATGATTTAAATGGCTACACCTTC
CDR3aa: CAWSPRNDLNGYTF

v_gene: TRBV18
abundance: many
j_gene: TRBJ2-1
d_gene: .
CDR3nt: TGTGCCAGCTCACCGGGCCGGGGGTCCTACAATGAGCAGTTCTTC
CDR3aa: CASSPGRGSYNEQFF

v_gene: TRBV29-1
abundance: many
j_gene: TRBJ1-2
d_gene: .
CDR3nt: TGCAGCGTCGAAAGAGGGGGGCCGGGCTATGGCTACACCTTC
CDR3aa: CSVERGGPGYGYTF

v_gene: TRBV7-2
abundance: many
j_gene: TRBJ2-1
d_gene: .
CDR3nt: TGTGCCAGCAGCTCCCTTGGGGAGAGCTCCTACAATGAGCAGTTCTTC
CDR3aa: CASSSLGESSYNEQFF

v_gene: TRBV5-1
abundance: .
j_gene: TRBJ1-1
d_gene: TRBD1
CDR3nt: TGCGCCAGCAGCTTGGCAGGGGGCTACAACACTGAAGCTTTCTTT
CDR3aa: CASSLAGGYNTEAFF

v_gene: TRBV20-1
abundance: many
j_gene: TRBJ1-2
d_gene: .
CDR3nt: TGCAGTGCGAACCCCGGAGGCTATGGCTACACCTTC
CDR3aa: CSANPGGYGYTF

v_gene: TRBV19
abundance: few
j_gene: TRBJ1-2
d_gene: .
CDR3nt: TGTGCCAGTAGTATGTACGGAGACTATGGCTACACCTTC
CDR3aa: CASSMYGDYGYTF

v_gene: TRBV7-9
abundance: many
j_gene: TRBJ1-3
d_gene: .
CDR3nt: TGTGCCAGCAGCTTAGTATCGAGCGAGGACAGACAAAACACCATATATTTT
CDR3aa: CASSLVSSEDRQNTIYF

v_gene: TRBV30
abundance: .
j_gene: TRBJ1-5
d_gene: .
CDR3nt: TGTGCCTGGAGTTCCCAGGGGAATCAGCCCCAGCATTTT
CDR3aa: CAWSSQGNQPQHF

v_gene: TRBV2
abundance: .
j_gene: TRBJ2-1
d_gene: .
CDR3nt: TGTGCCAGCAGTGGTAATCTTTACAATGAGCAGTTCTTC
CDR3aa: CASSGNLYNEQFF

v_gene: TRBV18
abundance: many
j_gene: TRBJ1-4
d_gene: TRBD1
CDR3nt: TGTGCCAGCTCCCAACAGGGGGGCGGGAAGGCGCCTAATGAAAAACTGTTTTTT
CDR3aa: CASSQQGGGKAPNEKLFF

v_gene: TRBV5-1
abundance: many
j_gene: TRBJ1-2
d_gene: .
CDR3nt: TGCGCCAGCAGCTCGGACGGAGACTATGGCTACACCTTC
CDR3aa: CASSSDGDYGYTF

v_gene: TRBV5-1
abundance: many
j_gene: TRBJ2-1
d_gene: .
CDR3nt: TGCGCCAGCAGCTTGCGGGCGGACTCCTCCTACAATGAGCAGTTCTTC
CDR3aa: CASSLRADSSYNEQFF

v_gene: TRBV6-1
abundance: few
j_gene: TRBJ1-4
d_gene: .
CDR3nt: TGTGCCAGCAGTGGAGGGGGACCATCGTATGAAAAACTGTTTTTT
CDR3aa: CASSGGGPSYEKLFF

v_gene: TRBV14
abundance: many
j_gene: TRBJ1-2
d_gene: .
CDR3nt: TGTGCCAGCAGCCATGACTTAGGCGGTTATGGCTACACCTTC
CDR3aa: CASSHDLGGYGYTF

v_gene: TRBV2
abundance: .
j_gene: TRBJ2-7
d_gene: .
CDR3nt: TGTGCCAGCGTCGGGGGTGCAGGGAAGGTGGGCGAGCAGTACTTC
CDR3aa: CASVGGAGKVGEQYF

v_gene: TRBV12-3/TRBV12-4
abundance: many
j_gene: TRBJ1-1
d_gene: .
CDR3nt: TGTGCCAGCTCACTGGGCGGAATGACTGAAGCTTTCTTT
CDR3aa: CASSLGGMTEAFF

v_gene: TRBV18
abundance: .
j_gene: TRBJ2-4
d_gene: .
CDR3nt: TGTGCCAGCCGCACACTAGCCAAAAACATTCAGTACTTC
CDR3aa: CASRTLAKNIQYF

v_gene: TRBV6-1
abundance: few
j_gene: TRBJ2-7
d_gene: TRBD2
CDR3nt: TGTGCCAGCAGTGAGCCCGGGGGGGCCACCTACGAGCAGTACTTC
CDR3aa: CASSEPGGATYEQYF